Below, 26 T cell receptor beta chains from the same sample are listed, as sequenced in a study of pediatric ulcerative colitis. The rectum was sampled with one to two pinch biopsies at colonoscopy. Clones were sequenced by immunoSEQ multiplex PCR, and TCRdb holds only the in-frame ones, with some missing. The table shows under 20,000 clones, with approximately 73% occurring only once. Sequencing was done on a sample of gut tissue. The receptors shown here come from a boy aged 10-17 years with moderate ulcerative colitis.

This clone was detected a few times. The chain couples TRBV2 to TRBJ1-5; weak D call: TRBD1 (5 bases). Trimming removed 1 base from V and 6 bases from J, with 10 bases in between. This CDR3 comprises 14 residues. From germline, CDR1 is SNHLY and CDR2 FYNNEI. CDR3 sequence reads: CASSEGQGSQPQHF. The CDR3 DNA sequence: TGTGCCAGCAGTGAAGGTCAGGGAAGTCAGCCCCAGCATTTT. Filled out from reference TRBV2 and TRBJ1-5, the complete variable domain reads EPEVTQTPSHQVTQMGQEVILRCVPISNHLYFYWYRQILGQKVEFLVSFYNNEISEKSEIFDDQFSVERPDGSNFTLKIRSTKLEDSAMYFCASSEGQGSQPQHFGDGTRLSIL.

The chain employs TRBV5-1 and TRBJ2-7; TRBD1 matches 9 bases. Germline CDR1 reads SGHRS; CDR2 reads YFSETQ. V shed 3 bases, J shed 5 bases, and the junction held 6 bases outside the gene matches. The CDR3 is 14 amino acids. The CDR3 is CASSWRDRDDEQYF. In nucleotides, the CDR3 is TGCGCCAGCAGCTGGCGGGACAGGGACGACGAGCAGTACTTC.

This chain connects TRBV9 to TRBJ2-1, with 8 bases fitting TRBD2. Germline V gives CDR1 SGDLS, CDR2 YYNGEE. The CDR3 consists of 16 residues. V shed 0 bases, J shed 7 bases, and the junction held 9 bases outside the gene matches. CDR3 nucleotides: TGTGCCAGCAGCGTAGGGCACGGGGGGGCCGGAAATGAGCAGTTCTTC. Translating gives CASSVGHGGAGNEQFF.

The CDR3 sequence: CASSLLGGPFF. CDR3 nucleotide sequence: TGTGCCAGCAGCTTACTAGGGGGCCCTTTCTTT. The chain couples TRBV11-1 to TRBJ1-1; 7 positions match TRBD1. Germline values: CDR1 SGHAT, CDR2 FQDESV (reference sequence). The CDR3 spans 11 residues. V was clipped by 2 bases and J by 12 bases; unmatched bases: 3.

The rearrangement joins TRBV7-2 to TRBJ1-1; D uncertain. Germline lookup yields CDR1 SGHTA and CDR2 FQGNSA. This CDR3 contains 14 residues. Trimming stripped 1 base from V and 7 bases from J, with 13 bases between. This CDR3 is CASSLERPLGEAFF. For the CDR3, the DNA is TGTGCCAGCAGCTTAGAACGGCCCCTAGGTGAAGCTTTCTTT. The full variable domain, in which reference TRBV7-2 and TRBJ1-1 provide the parts outside the CDR3, is GAGVSQSPSNKVTEKGKDVELRCDPISGHTALYWYRQSLGQGLEFLIYFQGNSAPDKSGLPSDRFSAERTGGSVSTLTIQRTQQEDSAVYLCASSLERPLGEAFFGQGTRLTVV.

This rearrangement joins TRBV15 to TRBJ2-3, with TRBD1 matching 7 bases. The V gene's germline CDR1 is LNHNV and CDR2 YYDKDF (reference sequence). This CDR3 is 17 amino acids long. The V segment lost 0 bases and the J segment 4 bases; nucleotides outside the gene matches: 10. The CDR3 reads CATSREGATGAADTQYF. CDR3 in DNA: TGTGCCACCAGCAGAGAGGGGGCAACAGGGGCGGCAGATACGCAGTATTTT.

The rearrangement links TRBV28 to TRBJ2-5; 7 bases are a match to TRBD1. V lost 5 bases, J lost 6 bases, and 9 bases stayed unmatched. The CDR3 covers 14 residues. The germline CDR1 and CDR2 sequences are MDHEN and SYDVKM. The CDR3 DNA follows: TGTGCCAGCAGTCGAGACAGGGTGGGACAGACCCAGTACTTC. Translating gives CASSRDRVGQTQYF.

The V and J genes are TRBV10-3 and TRBJ2-3; the D call may be TRBD1 or TRBD2 (6 bases each). Per the germline V gene, CDR1 is ENHRY and CDR2 is SYGVKD. This CDR3 region has 15 residues. Trimming pared 4 bases from V and 1 base from J, leaving 12 bases between. CDR3 nucleotide sequence: TGTGCCATCAGTGTAAGGGGGGTGGGCACAGATACGCAGTATTTT. This gives the protein CAISVRGVGTDTQYF.

The chain recombines TRBV15 with TRBJ2-1; 10 bases line up with TRBD2. J was trimmed by 1 base and V by 1 base; bases with no gene match: 10. The CDR3 consists of 19 residues. Germline lookup yields CDR1 LNHNV and CDR2 YYDKDF (reference sequence). The CDR3 DNA reads TGTGCCACCAGCAGAGGAAGCGGGGGGGGCAGAGGTTCCTACAATGAGCAGTTCTTC. Amino acids: CATSRGSGGGRGSYNEQFF.

This clone was observed a handful of times. The chain uses TRBV28 and TRBJ2-3, with TRBD2 identical over 8 bases. CDR1 is MDHEN, CDR2 SYDVKM, per germline. The trim removed 6 bases at V and 1 base at J, leaving 0 bases unmatched. CDR3 length: 13 amino acids. This chain's CDR3 is CASSGGGTDTQYF. Written as DNA, the CDR3 is TGTGCCAGCAGCGGGGGGGGCACAGATACGCAGTATTTT. Complete variable domain (other parts from reference TRBV28 and TRBJ2-3): DVKVTQSSRYLVKRTGEKVFLECVQDMDHENMFWYRQDPGLGLRLIYFSYDVKMKEKGDIPEGYSVSREKKERFSLILESASTNQTSMYLCASSGGGTDTQYFGPGTRLTVL.

The chain combines TRBV7-9 with TRBJ1-1, with D unclear. With 5 bases removed from V and 6 bases from J, the gap between germline ends came to 7 bases. Germline V gives CDR1 SEHNR, CDR2 FQNEAQ (reference sequence). The CDR3 extends over 11 amino acids. CDR3 residues: CASSPQAEAFF. CDR3 coding DNA: TGTGCCAGCAGCCCTCAAGCTGAAGCTTTCTTT.

The chain links TRBV15 to TRBJ2-1, with TRBD2 matching 8 bases. This CDR3 spans 15 amino acids. Germline assignment: CDR1 LNHNV and CDR2 YYDKDF (reference sequence). With 0 bases clipped from V and 8 bases from J, the junction kept 6 bases outside the gene matches. The CDR3: CATSRDPGLEDEQFF. In nucleotides, the CDR3 is TGTGCCACCAGCAGAGATCCGGGACTAGAAGATGAGCAGTTCTTC.

The genes are TRBV10-2 and TRBJ2-1; tentatively, D is TRBD1 (5 bases). In germline, CDR1 is WSHSY, CDR2 SAAADI. Trimming removed 7 bases from V and 7 bases from J, with 14 bases in between. The CDR3 loop spans 13 amino acids. The CDR3 region has the DNA TGCGCCAGCACCCAGGGTCCTAAGAATGAGCAGTTCTTC. Translating it yields CASTQGPKNEQFF.

The V gene is TRBV7-9, the J gene TRBJ2-3; the D is unclear. Between the trimmed V and J ends, which lost 2 bases and 0 bases, there was a span of 6 bases. CDR3 length equals 14 residues. Per germline, CDR1 SEHNR and CDR2 FQNEAQ (reference sequence). CDR3: CASSLTVSTDTQYF. The CDR3 coding sequence is TGTGCCAGCAGCTTAACAGTAAGCACAGATACGCAGTATTTT.

The V gene is TRBV4-1, the J gene TRBJ2-7; no clear D. Trimming took off 3 bases at V and 5 bases at J, with 11 bases between the two ends. The germline V gene has CDR1 MGHRA and CDR2 YSYEKL. The CDR3 extends over 13 amino acids. The CDR3 region has the DNA TGCGCCAGCAGCCACCCCACCGTGAACGAGCAGTACTTC. Protein: CASSHPTVNEQYF.

The chain combines TRBV5-5 with TRBJ1-2, with TRBD1 matching over 9 bases. Germline-derived CDR1 and CDR2 are SGHKS and YYEKEE (reference sequence). The length of the CDR3 is 15 residues. J gave up 8 bases and V 3 bases, and 11 bases lay outside the gene matches. The DNA of the CDR3 is TGTGCCAGCAGCTCTGGTCCACAGGGGGCAGGGGGCTACACCTTC. Its translation: CASSSGPQGAGGYTF.

This clone came up once. This chain joins TRBV7-3 and TRBJ2-3; the D is unclear. Trimming took 1 base from V and 4 from J, leaving 12 bases between them. Germline V gene sequence: CDR1 SGHTA, CDR2 FQGTGA. The CDR3 is made up of 15 amino acids. This chain's CDR3 is CASSLKATDPDTQYF. CDR3 bases: TGTGCCAGCAGCTTAAAGGCTACAGACCCAGATACGCAGTATTTT.

The chain carries TRBV5-1 and TRBJ2-3, with D perhaps being TRBD1 or TRBD2 (5 bases each). Germline-derived CDR1 and CDR2 are SGHRS and YFSETQ. The V end lost 4 bases, the J end lost 3 bases, and 6 bases lay between the germline ends. The CDR3 consists of 12 residues. CDR3 sequence (DNA): TGCGCCAGCAGCGGGGGTACAGATACGCAGTATTTT. It codes for CASSGGTDTQYF.

As regards this clone: Other DNA sequences from this sample encode an identical CDR3 as well. This chain connects TRBV19 to TRBJ2-3; D is possibly TRBD2 (6 bases). Trimming removed 6 bases from V and 1 base from J, with 11 bases in between. The CDR3 loop spans 14 amino acids. Germline assignment: CDR1 LNHDA and CDR2 SQIVND (reference sequence). In nucleotides, the CDR3 is TGTGCCAGTAGCCCCACGGGGGGCACAGATACGCAGTATTTT. Its protein product is CASSPTGGTDTQYF.

Remarks on this clone: In this CDR3 the conserved last residue, phenylalanine or tryptophan, is missing, so a read error is likely. The J gene is TRBJ1-6, the V gene TRBV25-1; TRBD1 might be the D (5 bases). There are 13 residues in the CDR3. The V end was cut by 10 bases, the J end by 5 bases, with 12 bases between. Germline V lookup: CDR1 MGHDK, CDR2 SYGVNS. As DNA, the CDR3 is TGTGCCACCAGGGTTAGGGATAATTCACCCCTCCACCTT. The encoded protein is CATRVRDNSPLHL.

The chain uses TRBV29-1 and TRBJ2-1; 8 bases line up with TRBD2. CDR3 length equals 13 residues. V was pared by 2 bases and J by 4 bases, with 1 base of the junction left unmatched. Germline V gives CDR1 SQVTM, CDR2 ANQGSEA. In DNA, the CDR3 is TGCAGCGTTGAAAGCGGGGGTTACAATGAGCAGTTCTTC. It encodes CSVESGGYNEQFF.

The chain carries TRBV18 and TRBJ2-2; D gene uncertain. The CDR3 is 16 amino acids. In germline, CDR1 is KGHSH, CDR2 LQKENI. V was trimmed by 6 bases and J by 6 bases, leaving 20 bases between them. The CDR3 sequence is CASSGDSRELPGELFF. The DNA of the CDR3 is TGTGCCAGCTCCGGAGATTCGAGAGAATTGCCCGGGGAGCTGTTTTTT.

V and J are TRBV18 and TRBJ1-1; tentative D call: TRBD1 (6 bases). Per germline, CDR1 KGHSH and CDR2 LQKENI. The V gene lost 5 bases and the J gene lost 4 bases, with 26 bases spanning the gap. The CDR3 sequence is 18 residues long. CDR3 bases: TGTGCCAGCTCAGAGTCAACACTGATGACAGGCGTCGGCACTGAAGCTTTCTTT. It specifies CASSESTLMTGVGTEAFF.

This chain uses TRBV4-1 with TRBJ2-2, with 10 positions matching TRBD2. Per germline, CDR1 MGHRA and CDR2 YSYEKL. The CDR3 has 18 residues. Trimming took 0 bases from V and 8 from J; bases not matched to a gene: 12. DNA for the CDR3: TGCGCCAGCAGCCAAGATACCGAGCGGGGGGGAGCGCCTGGGGAGCTGTTTTTT. Its protein product is CASSQDTERGGAPGELFF.

This chain connects TRBV4-1 to TRBJ2-6, with unresolved D. The CDR3 contains 14 residues. Germline V gene lookup returns CDR1 MGHRA and CDR2 YSYEKL. V lost 6 bases and J 0 bases, leaving 6 bases between the germline ends. The chain's CDR3 is CASRGASGANVLTF. For the CDR3, the DNA is TGCGCCAGCAGGGGCGCCTCTGGGGCCAACGTCCTGACTTTC.

By proportion, this clone is large. This sequence joins TRBV5-8 and TRBJ2-7, with 8 nucleotides matching TRBD1. Germline loops: CDR1 SGHTS, CDR2 YDEGEE. This CDR3 spans 16 amino acids. V shed 3 bases and J 2 bases; nucleotides not matched to a gene: 10. CDR3 region: CASSSLRQGKTYEQYF. The CDR3, as DNA: TGTGCCAGCAGCTCACTTCGACAGGGGAAGACCTACGAGCAGTACTTC.